The entry below describes one TCR beta chain. Trimming removed 1 base from V and 4 bases from J, with 5 bases in between. CDR1 and CDR2 from the germline V gene are LGHDT and YNNKEL (reference sequence). The CDR3 is made up of 13 amino acids. The sample comes from a study of blood T cell repertoires in COVID-19. The method was immunoSEQ multiplex PCR; TCRdb's version includes in-frame clones alone and lacks a portion of them. The table has roughly 40,000 clones, around four fifths seen once. The sequencing sample was made of peripheral blood. The V call is TRBV3-1 (or the pseudogene TRBV3-2), the J call TRBJ2-1; D gene ambiguous. The TCR comes from a woman older than 75 with active or convalescent COVID-19. DNA of the CDR3: TGTGCCAGCAGCCAAGGGCAGTACAATGAGCAGTTCTTC. Encoded protein: CASSQGQYNEQFF.